The entry below describes one T cell receptor (beta chain). This clone has just one count. This clone's antigen is unknown. Base quality data are lacking; no much larger clone is found one base away. The sample is drawn from a study of T cell changes during pregnancy in multiple sclerosis (dated by TCRdb to the late 2010s). Notes on the research overall: The study examined how the T cell repertoire changed over the course of pregnancy in women with multiple sclerosis.

Receptor amplification or capture employed the immunoSEQ multiplex PCR assay. As stored in TCRdb, this immuneACCESS dataset retains in-frame rearrangements with V and J assigned. A fraction of the clones does not appear; measured against another copy, unresolved V genes explain less than half of the discrepancy, and the remainder lacks a known reason. The sample table holds about 36,000 clones, of which roughly 91% were seen once. The top ten clones comprise around 0.47% of the sample. The input for sequencing was CD4+ T cells from peripheral blood mononuclear cells, taken in the second trimester of pregnancy. This TCR came from a female donor in good health, enrolled as a control in a pregnancy study.

The CDR3 is CSVEGTGLGQPQHF. The bases are TGCAGCGTTGAAGGGACAGGGCTAGGTCAGCCCCAGCATTTT. The chain is assembled from TRBV29-1 and TRBJ1-5; a stretch of 8 junction bases matches TRBD1. The germline V gene yields SQVTM for CDR1 and ANQGSEA for CDR2. Here V drops 1 base and J drops 6 bases, and the junction holds 5 bases not matched to any gene. Reading from cysteine to phenylalanine, the CDR3 counts 14 amino acids. Here the CDR3 DNA is all that survives: 42 bases in frame from base 1.